Shown below are 22 T cell receptor beta chains from a single sample sequenced in a study of T cells in localized non-small cell lung cancer. The repertoire was sequenced with immunoSEQ multiplex PCR; TCRdb's copy has only in-frame clones and lacks some. The sample carries tens of thousands of clones, roughly 87% recorded once. Sequenced here: peripheral blood mononuclear cells, sampled before any cancer treatment. Receptors were obtained from a man aged 40 to 75 with stage III lung adenocarcinoma.

This clone has just one count. The chain couples TRBV18 to TRBJ2-3, with D possibly TRBD2 on 6 matching bases. This CDR3 contains 17 residues. The germline CDR1 and CDR2 sequences are KGHSH and LQKENI. V was cut by 0 bases and J by 7 bases, with 20 bases left in between. CDR3 amino acids: CASSPPSAETSFNTQYF. The CDR3 nucleotides read TGTGCCAGCTCACCACCTTCGGCAGAGACTAGTTTCAATACGCAGTATTTT.

This rearrangement joins TRBV4-3 to TRBJ1-3; D gene ambiguous. This CDR3 spans 14 amino acids. V gave up 4 bases and J gave up 8 bases, with 15 bases separating them. Germline V gene lookup returns CDR1 LGHNA and CDR2 YSLEER. This chain's CDR3 is CASSLWGVRDTIYF. The DNA for the CDR3 is TGCGCCAGCAGCCTTTGGGGAGTAAGGGACACCATATATTTT.

The chain recombines TRBV6-6 with TRBJ2-1; tentative D call: TRBD1 (5 bases). This CDR3 comprises 14 residues. Trimming removed 0 bases from V and 13 bases from J, with 16 bases in between. Germline V lookup: CDR1 MNHNY, CDR2 SVGAGI (reference sequence). The CDR3 DNA follows: TGTGCCAGCAGTTACTCGAATTATGGGCAGGGCCAGTTCTTC. This codes for CASSYSNYGQGQFF.

The rearrangement uses TRBV11-3 and TRBJ2-7, with TRBD1 matching over 8 bases. Germline CDR1 reads SGHNT; CDR2 reads YENEEA. The CDR3 length is 14 residues. V shed 5 bases, J shed 4 bases, and the junction held 7 bases outside the gene matches. The CDR3 protein is CASSPQGELYEQYF. Here the CDR3 DNA reads TGTGCCAGCAGCCCACAGGGGGAGTTGTACGAGCAGTACTTC.

The chain employs TRBV6-1 and TRBJ2-5, with D uncertain. Trimming removed 0 bases from V and 5 bases from J, with 4 bases in between. CDR1 is MNHNS, CDR2 SASEGT, per germline. CDR3 size: 12 residues. CDR3 DNA: TGTGCCAGCAGTGAAGCCTGGGAGACCCAGTACTTC. As protein: CASSEAWETQYF.

The chain is built from TRBV5-6 and TRBJ1-5, with 9 bases aligning to TRBD1. CDR3 length equals 17 residues. V dropped 4 bases and J dropped 7; count of bases not matched to a gene: 15. CDR1 is SGHDT, CDR2 YYEEEE, per germline. CDR3 sequence reads: CASSLGQGGRKRQPQHF. CDR3 in DNA: TGTGCCAGCAGCCTGGGACAGGGAGGGAGAAAACGGCAGCCCCAGCATTTT. Using reference TRBV5-6 and TRBJ1-5 for the parts outside the CDR3, the full variable domain is DAGVTQSPTHLIKTRGQQVTLRCSPKSGHDTVSWYQQALGQGPQFIFQYYEEEERQRGNFPDRFSGHQFPNYSSELNVNALLLGDSALYLCASSLGQGGRKRQPQHFGDGTRLSIL.

This chain connects TRBV11-3 to TRBJ2-2; 12 nucleotides line up with TRBD1. J gave up 5 bases and V 5 bases, and 9 bases lay outside the gene matches. The length of the CDR3 is 17 residues. CDR1 and CDR2 (germline): SGHNT, YENEEA. The CDR3 region is CASSPRGTGGYTGELFF. In DNA, the CDR3 is TGTGCCAGCAGCCCCCGTGGGACAGGGGGCTATACCGGGGAGCTGTTTTTT. The full variable domain, with the rest looked up from reference TRBV11-3 and TRBJ2-2, is EAGVVQSPRYKIIEKKQPVAFWCNPISGHNTLYWYLQNLGQGPELLIRYENEEAVDDSQLPKDRFSAERLKGVDSTLKIQPAELGDSAVYLCASSPRGTGGYTGELFFGEGSRLTVL.

This chain connects TRBV6-1 to TRBJ1-6; 10 nucleotides agree with TRBD1. The CDR3 sequence is 14 residues long. From germline, CDR1 is MNHNS and CDR2 SASEGT. After removal of 4 bases from V and 7 bases from J, the junction contained 1 base not matched to a gene. The CDR3: CASSGQGANSPLHF. CDR3 DNA: TGTGCCAGCAGTGGACAGGGGGCGAATTCACCCCTCCACTTT.

The chain joins TRBV9 to TRBJ1-1; no clear D gene. The CDR3 is 13 amino acids. V dropped 1 base and J dropped 5 bases, with 9 bases sitting between them. Germline CDR1 is SGDLS and CDR2 is YYNGEE. DNA for the CDR3: TGTGCCAGCAGCGTACGAACGGGGACTGAAGCTTTCTTT. It encodes CASSVRTGTEAFF.

This clone appeared once. The rearrangement uses TRBV4-1 and TRBJ1-2, with a possible D match to TRBD1 (5 bases). The CDR3 loop spans 12 amino acids. V dropped 4 bases and J dropped 10 bases, with 13 bases sitting between them. Germline values: CDR1 MGHRA, CDR2 YSYEKL. The CDR3 bases are TGCGCCAGCAGCCTTACGGGGGGGGTCTACACCTTC. This gives the protein CASSLTGGVYTF.

V gene TRBV28 combines with J gene TRBJ2-1; D may be TRBD2 (6 bases). Germline V gene data show CDR1 as MDHEN and CDR2 as SYDVKM. V was shortened by 7 bases and J by 10 bases, with 11 bases between the two germline ends. The CDR3 totals 11 residues. The CDR3 nucleotides are TGTGCCAGCACCTATCTAGCGGAGCAGTTCTTC. Protein product: CASTYLAEQFF.

The chain carries TRBV5-6 and TRBJ2-3; 9 positions match TRBD2. Trimming took 1 base from V and 3 from J; bases not matched to a gene: 12. This CDR3 spans 18 amino acids. The germline V gene has CDR1 SGHDT and CDR2 YYEEEE. DNA of the CDR3: TGTGCCAGCAGCTTGTTAGCGGGGGCCTTGGCGGGGACAGATACGCAGTATTTT. Residues: CASSLLAGALAGTDTQYF.

The table lists this clone with a count of one. CDR3 DNA: TGTGCCAGCAGCTTGCTGGCAGGGTCAACAGATACGCAGTATTTT. Amino acids: CASSLLAGSTDTQYF. The chain recombines TRBV5-5 with TRBJ2-3; TRBD1 might be the D (5 bases). In germline, CDR1 is SGHKS, CDR2 YYEKEE (reference sequence). The CDR3 has 15 residues. V lost 1 base and J lost 3, with 12 bases in between.

V and J are TRBV7-8 and TRBJ2-3; perhaps TRBD2 as D (5 bases). V shed 5 bases and J shed 1 base, with 19 bases lying between them. Germline lookup yields CDR1 SGHVS and CDR2 FQNEAQ. The CDR3 loop spans 17 amino acids. This CDR3 reads CASSPRTSWGGTDTQYF. The CDR3 region has the DNA TGTGCCAGCAGCCCGAGGACCTCATGGGGAGGCACAGATACGCAGTATTTT.

This chain connects TRBV11-3 to TRBJ2-5; 12 bases align to TRBD2. Unmatched junction bases numbered 7, after V lost 5 bases and J lost 3 bases. Germline V gene sequence: CDR1 SGHNT, CDR2 YENEEA. CDR3 length: 16 amino acids. The CDR3 loop reads CASSPGLAGLKETQYF. The DNA of the CDR3 is TGTGCCAGCAGCCCCGGACTAGCGGGGCTAAAAGAGACCCAGTACTTC.

This clone was found once. The genes are TRBV7-9 and TRBJ2-6; D is ambiguous. The CDR3 covers 14 residues. V lost 2 bases and J lost 0, with 2 bases in between. Per the germline V gene, CDR1 is SEHNR and CDR2 is FQNEAQ (reference sequence). This chain's CDR3 is CASSLSSGANVLTF. The CDR3 nucleotides are TGTGCCAGCAGCTTAAGCTCTGGGGCCAACGTCCTGACTTTC.

This rearrangement joins TRBV6-5 to TRBJ1-2, with D uncertain. Trimming left V 5 bases short and J 7 bases short, with 8 bases between. CDR3 length: 11 amino acids. The germline V gene encodes CDR1 MNHEY and CDR2 SVGAGI. The CDR3 DNA follows: TGTGCCAGCAGTGCGACTGTTGGCTACACCTTC. Protein sequence: CASSATVGYTF.

The count of this clone is one. The chain recombines TRBV28 with TRBJ1-5, with D hard to call. Germline V lookup: CDR1 MDHEN, CDR2 SYDVKM. The CDR3 consists of 14 residues. V dropped 7 bases and J dropped 6 bases, with 16 bases sitting between them. Here the CDR3 reads CASNLIASGQPQHF. CDR3 coding DNA: TGTGCCAGCAACCTTATCGCTTCGGGTCAGCCCCAGCATTTT.

The rearrangement uses TRBV20-1 and TRBJ1-1; D gene uncertain. V lost 5 bases to trimming and J lost 8 bases, with 9 bases between them. Germline V gives CDR1 DFQATT, CDR2 SNEGSKA (reference sequence). The CDR3 covers 10 residues. The CDR3 sequence: CSARNYEAFF. For the CDR3, the DNA is TGCAGTGCTCGAAACTACGAAGCTTTCTTT.

The chain couples TRBV4-3 to TRBJ2-1, with TRBD2 matching over 7 bases. The CDR3 is 15 residues long. The germline CDR1 and CDR2 sequences are LGHNA and YSLEER. Trimming took 5 bases from V and 6 from J; bases not matched to a gene: 10. This CDR3 reads CASSSQLPGGNEQFF. CDR3 DNA sequence: TGCGCCAGCAGCTCCCAACTTCCGGGGGGCAATGAGCAGTTCTTC.

This clone is deemed medium-sized (0.01 to 0.1%). The gene calls are TRBV11-2 and TRBJ2-4, with 8 nucleotides matching TRBD1. The CDR3 is 18 residues long. J gave up 6 bases and V 1 base, and 14 bases lay outside the gene matches. Germline V gene sequence: CDR1 SGHAT, CDR2 FQNNGV. The DNA for the CDR3 is TGTGCCAGCAGCTTAGGGCAGGGGGCAGGTATCGTGGGAAACATTCAGTACTTC. Encoded protein: CASSLGQGAGIVGNIQYF.

V gene TRBV5-4 combines with J gene TRBJ1-4; no clear D gene. Germline V gives CDR1 SGHNT, CDR2 YYREEE (reference sequence). V was pared by 0 bases and J by 5 bases, with 11 bases between. This CDR3 region has 15 residues. This CDR3 reads CASSLGGVGNEKLFF. The CDR3 region has the DNA TGTGCCAGCAGCTTGGGCGGGGTCGGGAATGAAAAACTGTTTTTT.